This is a list of T cell receptor beta chains from one sample in a study of spatial heterogeneity in lung cancer. TCRdb reprocessed the 5' RACE reads with MiXCR, giving one entry per CDR3 protein. The sample contains about 45,000 distinct CDR3 sequences, roughly 15% of which appear only once. The sequencing here drew on PBMCs, taken at surgery. These receptors were taken from a male donor with early-stage non-small cell lung cancer. CDR3s include the opening cysteine and the closing phenylalanine or tryptophan. Fields, in order: D gene, J gene, V gene, clone size, CDR3 DNA, CDR3 protein. D genes are given only for firm matches. The size field is filled for only some rows; it gives once, few, many or a size class.

D gene: TRBD1; J gene: TRBJ2-5; V gene: TRBV18; clone size: .; CDR3 DNA: TGTGCCAGCTCACCAAGGACAGGGGGCGAGGAGACCCAGTACTTC; CDR3 protein: CASSPRTGGEETQYF
D gene: .; J gene: TRBJ2-1; V gene: TRBV7-2; clone size: medium-sized; CDR3 DNA: TGTGCCAGCAGCTTAGCGAGGCGGGGTAGGGATGAGCAGTTCTTC; CDR3 protein: CASSLARRGRDEQFF
D gene: .; J gene: TRBJ1-5; V gene: TRBV9; clone size: many; CDR3 DNA: TGTGCCAGCAGCCCAGACCTTCGACAGCCCCAGCATTTT; CDR3 protein: CASSPDLRQPQHF
D gene: TRBD2; J gene: TRBJ2-7; V gene: TRBV11-2; clone size: many; CDR3 DNA: TGTGCCAGCAGCTCGATATCCCGGGCTAGCGGGAAAACCTACGAGCAGTACTTC; CDR3 protein: CASSSISRASGKTYEQYF
D gene: TRBD2; J gene: TRBJ2-7; V gene: TRBV4-1; clone size: many; CDR3 DNA: TGCGCCAGCAGCCAAGATCGGGGGGGCAGGTCCTACGAGCAGTACTTC; CDR3 protein: CASSQDRGGRSYEQYF
D gene: .; J gene: TRBJ1-1; V gene: TRBV3-1; clone size: .; CDR3 DNA: TGTGCCAGCAGCCAAGGGGACGTTTCGGACACTGAAGCTTTCTTT; CDR3 protein: CASSQGDVSDTEAFF
D gene: .; J gene: TRBJ2-3; V gene: TRBV20-1; clone size: .; CDR3 DNA: TGCAGTGCTAGAGATCCGGGAACTGATGGTACGCAGTATTTT; CDR3 protein: CSARDPGTDGTQYF
D gene: TRBD1; J gene: TRBJ1-6; V gene: TRBV4-3; clone size: many; CDR3 DNA: TGCGCCAGCAGCCAGCAGAGTGACAGGGGGCGATCACCCCTCCACTTT; CDR3 protein: CASSQQSDRGRSPLHF
D gene: .; J gene: TRBJ2-1; V gene: TRBV25-1; clone size: .; CDR3 DNA: TGTGCCAGCAGTGAATCCGGGTACAATGAGCAGTTCTTC; CDR3 protein: CASSESGYNEQFF
D gene: .; J gene: TRBJ2-1; V gene: TRBV7-2; clone size: many; CDR3 DNA: TGTGCCAGCAGCTTAGGAACGTACAATGAGCAGTTCTTC; CDR3 protein: CASSLGTYNEQFF
D gene: TRBD1; J gene: TRBJ1-5; V gene: TRBV9; clone size: .; CDR3 DNA: TGTGCCAGCAGCGCTACCGGGACAGCCCATCAGCCCCAGCATTTT; CDR3 protein: CASSATGTAHQPQHF
D gene: TRBD1; J gene: TRBJ2-3; V gene: TRBV19; clone size: .; CDR3 DNA: TGTGCCACCCGACGTGCCCGGGACAGGGGCTCAGATACGCAGTATTTT; CDR3 protein: CATRRARDRGSDTQYF
D gene: TRBD2; J gene: TRBJ2-7; V gene: TRBV10-3; clone size: .; CDR3 DNA: TGTGCCATCGGGAAGATTAGCGGGAGGGCCTACGAGCAGTACTTC; CDR3 protein: CAIGKISGRAYEQYF
D gene: .; J gene: TRBJ1-4; V gene: TRBV15; clone size: .; CDR3 DNA: TGTGCCACCAGCAGGGATACGGGACGGTTTAATGAAAAACTGTTTTTT; CDR3 protein: CATSRDTGRFNEKLFF
D gene: .; J gene: TRBJ1-2; V gene: TRBV4-1; clone size: few; CDR3 DNA: TGCGCCAGCAGCCCCTCGCGGAACTATGGCTACACCTTC; CDR3 protein: CASSPSRNYGYTF
D gene: TRBD1; J gene: TRBJ1-2; V gene: TRBV6-5; clone size: many; CDR3 DNA: TGTGCCAGCAGTTCCGGGACAGCAAGAGGCTACACCTTC; CDR3 protein: CASSSGTARGYTF
D gene: .; J gene: TRBJ1-1; V gene: TRBV12-3/TRBV12-4; clone size: .; CDR3 DNA: TGTGCCAGCAGTCCCCAGGTGGGAACTGAAGCTTTCTTT; CDR3 protein: CASSPQVGTEAFF
D gene: .; J gene: TRBJ1-1; V gene: TRBV29-1; clone size: many; CDR3 DNA: TGCAGCGTTGAAGAGGAGAACACTGAAGCTTTCTTT; CDR3 protein: CSVEEENTEAFF
D gene: .; J gene: TRBJ1-6; V gene: TRBV4-3; clone size: many; CDR3 DNA: TGCGCCAGCAGCCAAGACTCTAATTCACCCCTCCACTTT; CDR3 protein: CASSQDSNSPLHF
D gene: .; J gene: TRBJ2-3; V gene: TRBV2; clone size: many; CDR3 DNA: TGTGCCAGCAGTGTGGCGACTAGCACAGATACGCAGTATTTT; CDR3 protein: CASSVATSTDTQYF
D gene: TRBD2; J gene: TRBJ2-7; V gene: TRBV5-1; clone size: few; CDR3 DNA: TGCGCCAGCAGCTCCCCTAGCGGGGGGGACGAGCAGTACTTC; CDR3 protein: CASSSPSGGDEQYF
D gene: .; J gene: TRBJ1-6; V gene: TRBV5-4; clone size: few; CDR3 DNA: TGTGCCAGCAGCCAAGCCATACTCTCCTATAATTCACCCCTCCACTTT; CDR3 protein: CASSQAILSYNSPLHF
D gene: TRBD2; J gene: TRBJ2-7; V gene: TRBV7-9; clone size: many; CDR3 DNA: TGTGCCAGCAGCAAAGCCCAGGGACTAGCGAAATACGAGCAGTACTTC; CDR3 protein: CASSKAQGLAKYEQYF
D gene: .; J gene: TRBJ2-4; V gene: TRBV15; clone size: many; CDR3 DNA: TGTGCCACCAGCAGAGATGCGAGGGCTGTAGCCAAAAACATTCAGTACTTC; CDR3 protein: CATSRDARAVAKNIQYF
D gene: .; J gene: TRBJ1-6; V gene: TRBV7-2; clone size: few; CDR3 DNA: TGTGCCAGCAGCTTTCCGAACTCACCCCTCCACTTT; CDR3 protein: CASSFPNSPLHF
D gene: .; J gene: TRBJ1-2; V gene: TRBV29-1; clone size: .; CDR3 DNA: TGCAGCGTTGCGGCAGAAGTTAACTATGGCTACACCTTC; CDR3 protein: CSVAAEVNYGYTF
D gene: TRBD2; J gene: TRBJ2-4; V gene: TRBV28; clone size: .; CDR3 DNA: TGTGCCAGCGGATCCCCCACTAGCGGGACCTCAGCCAAAAACATTCAGTACTTC; CDR3 protein: CASGSPTSGTSAKNIQYF
D gene: TRBD1; J gene: TRBJ2-1; V gene: TRBV29-1; clone size: .; CDR3 DNA: TGCAGCGTTGCGAAAGGGACAGGGATGGATGAGCAGTTCTTC; CDR3 protein: CSVAKGTGMDEQFF
D gene: TRBD1; J gene: TRBJ2-7; V gene: TRBV11-3; clone size: .; CDR3 DNA: TGTGCCAGCAGCTTAGTGGGGACAGGGGGCTACGAGCAGTACTTC; CDR3 protein: CASSLVGTGGYEQYF
D gene: TRBD1; J gene: TRBJ2-7; V gene: TRBV2; clone size: .; CDR3 DNA: TGTGCCAGCAGTGGGGGGACAGCCCCCTACGAGCAGTACTTC; CDR3 protein: CASSGGTAPYEQYF
D gene: .; J gene: TRBJ1-6; V gene: TRBV30; clone size: few; CDR3 DNA: TGTGCCTGGAGGGGCTCCTATAATTCACCCCTCCACTTT; CDR3 protein: CAWRGSYNSPLHF
D gene: .; J gene: TRBJ2-1; V gene: TRBV21-1; clone size: many; CDR3 DNA: TGTGCCAGCAGCAATAACGGCCTTTATGAGCAGTTCTTC; CDR3 protein: CASSNNGLYEQFF